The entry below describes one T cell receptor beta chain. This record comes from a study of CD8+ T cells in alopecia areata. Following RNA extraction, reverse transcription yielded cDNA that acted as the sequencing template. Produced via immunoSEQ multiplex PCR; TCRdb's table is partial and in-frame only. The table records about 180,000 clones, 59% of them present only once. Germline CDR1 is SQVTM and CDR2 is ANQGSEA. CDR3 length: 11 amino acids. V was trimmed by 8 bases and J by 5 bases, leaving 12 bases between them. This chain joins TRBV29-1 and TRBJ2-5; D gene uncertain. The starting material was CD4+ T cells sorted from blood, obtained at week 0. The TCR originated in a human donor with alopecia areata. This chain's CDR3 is CSPTVGETQYF. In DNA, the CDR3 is TGCAGCCCCACCGTAGGGGAGACCCAGTACTTC. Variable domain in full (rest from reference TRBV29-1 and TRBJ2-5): SAVISQKPSRDICQRGTSLTIQCQVDSQVTMMFWYRQQPGQSLTLIATANQGSEATYESGFVIDKFPISRPNLTFSTLTVSNMSPEDSSIYLCSPTVGETQYFGPGTRLLVL.